Below, 11 T cell receptor beta chains from the same sample are listed, as sequenced in a study of patients and donors after allogeneic stem cell transplantation. Using its own MiXCR run on the RT-PCR reads, TCRdb lists one record per CDR3 protein. The table records approximately 90,000 distinct CDR3 sequences, around 5% of them present only once. Sequenced sample: blood, either unsorted or a sorted T cell fraction (not recorded which). Receptor source: a human donor who was either an allogeneic HSCT recipient or a stem cell or donor lymphocyte infusion donor (not recorded which). It is not recorded whose cells these are; they may come from a transplant donor.

In its sample, this clonotype was seen a few times. The gene calls are TRBV10-3 and TRBJ2-7, with 10 bases identical to TRBD2. Germline values: CDR1 ENHRY, CDR2 SYGVKD. The CDR3 covers 13 residues. The V gene end was trimmed by 9 bases and the J gene end by 5 bases; junction bases not matched to a gene: 7. CDR3 residues: CAINTSGANEQYF. In nucleotides, the CDR3 is TGTGCCATAAACACTAGCGGGGCTAACGAGCAGTACTTC.

The rearrangement links TRBV5-6 to TRBJ2-7, with a possible D match to TRBD1 (7 bases). Germline CDR1 is SGHDT and CDR2 is YYEEEE. The length of the CDR3 is 14 residues. Trimming took off 4 bases at V and 4 bases at J, with 15 bases between the two ends. DNA for the CDR3: TGTGCCAGCAGCCGCGGGACAGAGATTTACGAGCAGTACTTC. Protein sequence: CASSRGTEIYEQYF.

This clonotype was found many times. The V and J genes are TRBV28 and TRBJ2-3; D gene unclear. This CDR3 region has 12 residues. CDR1 MDHEN and CDR2 SYDVKM come from the germline V gene. V was clipped by 10 bases and J by 2 bases, with 10 bases between them. CDR3 DNA: TGTGCCACCGCCTGGTTCACAGATACGCAGTATTTT. Translated, it gives CATAWFTDTQYF.

There are many counts of this clonotype. The genes are TRBV10-3 and TRBJ1-2; 7 bases are shared with TRBD1. The CDR3 has 15 residues. V lost 0 bases, J lost 4 bases, and 5 bases stayed unmatched. Germline CDR1 is ENHRY and CDR2 is SYGVKD. For the CDR3, the DNA is TGTGCCATCAGTGAGTCGATCAGGGGGACCTATGGCTACACCTTC. This encodes CAISESIRGTYGYTF.

In its sample, this clonotype was seen a few times. The junction departs from germline at one end; a sequencing error may be responsible. This sequence joins TRBV4-1 and TRBJ1-1; maybe TRBD1 (5 bases). From germline, CDR1 is MGHRA and CDR2 YSYEKL. CDR3 length: 14 residues. The CDR3 DNA reads TGCGCCTGCAGCCGTCAGGGAGTTGGGACTGAAGCTTTCTTT. This codes for CACSRQGVGTEAFF.

This clonotype was found a few times. This chain joins TRBV5-5 and TRBJ1-1, with no clear D. This CDR3 comprises 15 residues. V was trimmed by 4 bases and J by 1 base, leaving 14 bases between them. Germline CDR1 reads SGHKS; CDR2 reads YYEKEE (reference sequence). CDR3: CASSRVWVANTEAFF. The CDR3 bases are TGTGCCAGCAGCCGGGTCTGGGTAGCGAACACTGAAGCTTTCTTT.

This clonotype was observed many times. This chain uses TRBV3-1 with TRBJ2-1, with D possibly TRBD2 on 5 matching bases. V was cut by 4 bases and J by 9 bases, with 10 bases left in between. This CDR3 contains 12 residues. The germline V gene encodes CDR1 LGHDT and CDR2 YNNKEL (reference sequence). The CDR3 protein is CASSPWGVEQFF. CDR3 DNA sequence: TGTGCCAGCAGCCCATGGGGAGTTGAGCAGTTCTTC.

This clonotype has at least ten counts. J is TRBJ1-4 and V is TRBV20-1, with D unresolved. The V gene's germline CDR1 is DFQATT and CDR2 SNEGSKA (reference sequence). The V end was cut by 6 bases, the J end by 5 bases, with 13 bases between. The CDR3 has 13 amino acids. The DNA of the CDR3 is TGCAGTGCCCCACAGAGACTAAATGAAAAACTGTTTTTT. It codes for CSAPQRLNEKLFF.

A note on this clonotype: A read error is possible here, since a much larger clone lies one base away. A read error is likely, as this CDR3 ends without the conserved phenylalanine or tryptophan. The rearrangement uses TRBV3-1 and TRBJ2-7; unclear D gene. The CDR3 has 13 residues. V was trimmed by 1 base and J by 0 bases, leaving 4 bases between them. Germline V CDR1 and CDR2: LGHDT, YNNKEL (reference sequence). In DNA, the CDR3 is TGTGCCAGCAGCCAAGGAAGCTCCTACGAGCAGTACTAC. Translated: CASSQGSSYEQYY.

This clonotype was recorded many times. The chain is built from TRBV11-2 and TRBJ1-2; no clear D. The germline V and J ends were trimmed by 3 bases and 6 bases, with 5 bases remaining between them. Per germline, CDR1 SGHAT and CDR2 FQNNGV. The CDR3 has 11 amino acids. The DNA of the CDR3 is TGTGCCAGCAGCTTTAGAGATGGCTACACCTTC. The encoded protein is CASSFRDGYTF. The entire variable domain, with the rest obtained from reference TRBV11-2 and TRBJ1-2, is as follows: EAGVAQSPRYKIIEKRQSVAFWCNPISGHATLYWYQQILGQGPKLLIQFQNNGVVDDSQLPKDRFSAERLKGVDSTLKIQPAKLEDSAVYLCASSFRDGYTFGSGTRLTVV.

This clonotype was counted many times. The chain has TRBV20-1 and TRBJ1-5; TRBD1 matches at 12 bases. The V segment lost 0 bases and the J segment 6 bases; nucleotides outside the gene matches: 9. CDR3 length: 17 amino acids. Germline V gene data show CDR1 as DFQATT and CDR2 as SNEGSKA (reference sequence). In DNA, the CDR3 is TGCAGTGCTAGAGATCCAGGGACAGGGGGCGCGGGTCAGCCCCAGCATTTT. Translation gives CSARDPGTGGAGQPQHF.